The clone carrying this T cell receptor (delta chain) has a handful of counts. The antigen remains unidentified. This CDR3 region has 19 residues. Germline CDR1 and CDR2: TSWWSYY and QGS. V lost 0 bases and J lost 0; bases outside the gene matches: 11. The data originate from a study of Vδ1+ human thymocytes. Study-wide findings and caveats: Thymic delta-chain repertoires held approximately 20% Vdelta2 sequences and few Vdelta3, despite high sort purity. Donors shared many TRG clonotypes but few TRD clonotypes. Highly polyclonal TRG and TRD repertoires with Gaussian CDR3 length distributions appeared in thymus.

The template was reverse-transcribed extracted RNA. CDR3 amplicons came from multiplex PCR with pooled V-gene forward and constant-region reverse primers. TCRdb re-called the multiplex PCR reads with CATT. The sample has about 58,000 delta-chain clones; approximately 16% are singletons. The sequencing sample was made of Vdelta1+ gamma-delta thymocytes from the thymus. Subset reported: FACS-sorted CD3+ TCRalphabeta- TCRVdelta1+ TCRVdelta2- thymocytes. This receptor was identified in a girl less than two years old who had congenital heart surgery. This chain links TRDV1 with TRDJ1; TRDD3 matches 9 bases. The DNA for the CDR3 is TGTGCTCTTGGGGAACTTTCCACTGGGGGAGACTATTACACCGATAAACTCATCTTT. Protein sequence: CALGELSTGGDYYTDKLIF.